One and the same sample provided the 13 T cell receptor beta chains below, sequenced in a study of Ad26.COV2.S vaccination and SARS-CoV-2 variants listed by TCRdb under 2021. The library was made by the immunoSEQ multiplex PCR assay. Drawn from immuneACCESS, this table holds only the in-frame rearrangements with V and J called that TCRdb kept. Clones are partly lost; checked studies trace under half to an unresolved V gene and leave the rest unexplained. This sample has some 410,000 clones in its table, and around 92% of those were observed once. The leading ten clones occupy more than 1.5% of the sample. The sample's treatment or condition label is to be understood as: over 15 received Ad26.COV2.S at low or high dose, single or two shots; roughly 5 received placebo; per-sample allocation not given. Repertoires of vaccine and placebo recipients were sequenced from samples taken on day 63 after the first injection.

Sequenced here: peripheral blood, sampled in a trial of Ad26.COV2.S vaccine versus placebo. These receptors came from a person aged 18-65 years who received the Ad26.COV2.S COVID-19 vaccine or a placebo.

This clone was picked up one time. V is TRBV7-9 and J is TRBJ2-3; 8 bases are shared with TRBD2. The CDR3 spans 16 residues. The V segment lost 1 base and the J segment 4 bases; nucleotides outside the gene matches: 7. CDR1 and CDR2 from the germline V gene are SEHNR and FQNEAQ (reference sequence). CDR3 amino acids: CASSLGGGGKSDTQYF. DNA for the CDR3: TGTGCCAGCAGCTTAGGCGGCGGGGGGAAATCAGATACGCAGTATTTT.

This clone has more than one count but fewer than ten. This chain links TRBV19 with TRBJ1-1; the D gene is possibly TRBD1 (6 bases). V was cut by 8 bases and J by 3 bases, with 16 bases left in between. The CDR3 has 14 amino acids. CDR1 and CDR2 (germline): LNHDA, SQIVND (reference sequence). CDR3: CASQVQGLDTEAFF. The DNA of the CDR3 is TGTGCCAGTCAAGTCCAGGGGCTGGACACTGAAGCTTTCTTT. Using reference TRBV19 and TRBJ1-1 for the parts outside the CDR3, the full variable domain is DGGITQSPKYLFRKEGQNVTLSCEQNLNHDAMYWYRQDPGQGLRLIYYSQIVNDFQKGDIAEGYSVSREKKESFPLTVTSAQKNPTAFYLCASQVQGLDTEAFFGQGTRLTVV.

The rearrangement links TRBV5-4 to TRBJ2-7, with TRBD2 as a possible D gene (6 bases). This CDR3 has 14 amino acids. Germline V gene lookup returns CDR1 SGHNT and CDR2 YYREEE (reference sequence). Between the trimmed V and J ends, which lost 4 bases and 2 bases, there was a span of 13 bases. The CDR3 coding sequence is TGTGCCAGCAGCGTCTCGGGGGTTCCCTACGAGCAGTACTTC. Translating it yields CASSVSGVPYEQYF.

This clone has only a few counts. The rearrangement uses TRBV7-9 and TRBJ2-7, with 9 bases identical to TRBD1. The junction had 5 bases not matched to a gene; V was cut back by 0 bases and J by 5 bases. The germline V gene has CDR1 SEHNR and CDR2 FQNEAQ (reference sequence). The CDR3 covers 15 residues. The CDR3 is CASSLALGQGDEQYF. The CDR3, as DNA: TGTGCCAGCAGCTTAGCTTTGGGACAGGGTGACGAGCAGTACTTC.

The V and J genes are TRBV30 and TRBJ1-2; D is unresolved. V was cut by 2 bases and J by 3 bases, with 10 bases left in between. CDR1 and CDR2 (germline): GTSNPN, SVGIG (reference sequence). The CDR3 loop spans 13 amino acids. Here the CDR3 reads CAWSRSVDYGYTF. CDR3 DNA: TGTGCCTGGAGTCGTAGCGTGGACTATGGCTACACCTTC.

This clone came up once. The CDR3 coding sequence is TGTGCCATCAGTGAGGCTAGCGGGGCGAATACCCACGAGCAGTACTTC. This encodes CAISEASGANTHEQYF. The chain recombines TRBV10-3 with TRBJ2-7; 9 bases fit TRBD2. The trim removed 2 bases at V and 5 bases at J, leaving 10 bases unmatched. Germline CDR1 ENHRY, CDR2 SYGVKD. CDR3 length: 16 residues.

Remarks on this clone: Distinct nucleotide sequences in the sample also encode this CDR3. The chain uses TRBV7-9 and TRBJ1-2; D call uncertain. The V end was cut by 1 base, the J end by 2 bases, with 5 bases between. Looked up from germline, CDR1 is SEHNR and CDR2 is FQNEAQ (reference sequence). The CDR3 spans 13 residues. CDR3 loop: CASSLGGNYGYTF. The DNA of the CDR3 is TGTGCCAGCAGCTTAGGTGGGAACTATGGCTACACCTTC.

The CDR3 here is CASRTRGGETQYF. CDR3 DNA: TGTGCCAGCAGGACAAGGGGAGGGGAGACCCAGTACTTC. V gene TRBV12-3 or TRBV12-4 combines with J gene TRBJ2-5, with TRBD2 matching 7 bases. CDR3 size: 13 residues. V shed 6 bases and J 5 bases; nucleotides not matched to a gene: 6.

The V call is TRBV5-4, the J call TRBJ1-2; D is unclear. The CDR3 length is 16 residues. From germline, CDR1 is SGHNT and CDR2 YYREEE (reference sequence). Trimming stripped 4 bases from V and 0 bases from J, with 16 bases between. The CDR3: CASSPPTKLANYGYTF. In DNA, the CDR3 is TGTGCCAGCAGCCCCCCGACAAAATTAGCTAACTATGGCTACACCTTC.

The V call is TRBV4-1, the J call TRBJ1-1; TRBD1 agrees at 11 bases. Trimming took 8 bases from V and 4 from J; bases not matched to a gene: 6. Germline CDR1 and CDR2: MGHRA and YSYEKL. This CDR3 has 14 residues. The CDR3 DNA sequence: TGCGCCAGCTCCGGGACAGGGGGTCTCACTGAAGCTTTCTTT. The encoded protein is CASSGTGGLTEAFF.

The rearrangement joins TRBV7-8 to TRBJ2-3, with 7 bases aligning to TRBD2. This CDR3 has 16 amino acids. The J segment lost 2 bases and the V segment lost 2 bases, leaving 7 bases of the junction unmatched. The germline gives CDR1 SGHVS, CDR2 FQNEAQ. In DNA, the CDR3 is TGTGCCAGCAGCTTATTTGAAAGCGGGGCCACAGATACGCAGTATTTT. Residues: CASSLFESGATDTQYF.

The chain combines TRBV11-2 with TRBJ1-1; D gene uncertain. This CDR3 comprises 14 residues. Germline CDR1 SGHAT, CDR2 FQNNGV. The ends were cut back, 4 bases at V and 6 bases at J, with 15 bases in the middle. The CDR3 sequence is CASSSLRGHAEAFF. The CDR3 DNA follows: TGTGCCAGCAGCTCCCTGCGAGGTCACGCTGAAGCTTTCTTT.

This chain uses TRBV11-2 with TRBJ1-1; D gene unclear. CDR1 and CDR2 from the germline V gene are SGHAT and FQNNGV. The length of the CDR3 is 13 residues. The V and J ends lost 9 bases and 3 bases respectively, with 14 bases between them. In DNA form, the CDR3 reads TGTGCCAGTATCAGCGATAGGGACACTGAAGCTTTCTTT. Protein: CASISDRDTEAFF.